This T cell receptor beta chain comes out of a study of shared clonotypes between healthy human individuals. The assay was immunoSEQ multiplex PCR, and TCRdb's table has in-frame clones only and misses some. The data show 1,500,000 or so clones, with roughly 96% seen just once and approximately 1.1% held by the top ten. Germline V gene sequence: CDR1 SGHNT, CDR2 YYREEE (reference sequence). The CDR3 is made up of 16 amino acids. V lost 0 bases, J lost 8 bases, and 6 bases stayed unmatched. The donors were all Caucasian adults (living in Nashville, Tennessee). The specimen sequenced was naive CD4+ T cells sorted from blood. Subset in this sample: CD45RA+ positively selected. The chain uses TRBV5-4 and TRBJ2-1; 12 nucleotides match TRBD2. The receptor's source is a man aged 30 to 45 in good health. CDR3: CASSLGGLAGADEQFF. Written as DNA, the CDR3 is TGTGCCAGCAGCTTGGGGGGACTAGCGGGTGCCGATGAGCAGTTCTTC.